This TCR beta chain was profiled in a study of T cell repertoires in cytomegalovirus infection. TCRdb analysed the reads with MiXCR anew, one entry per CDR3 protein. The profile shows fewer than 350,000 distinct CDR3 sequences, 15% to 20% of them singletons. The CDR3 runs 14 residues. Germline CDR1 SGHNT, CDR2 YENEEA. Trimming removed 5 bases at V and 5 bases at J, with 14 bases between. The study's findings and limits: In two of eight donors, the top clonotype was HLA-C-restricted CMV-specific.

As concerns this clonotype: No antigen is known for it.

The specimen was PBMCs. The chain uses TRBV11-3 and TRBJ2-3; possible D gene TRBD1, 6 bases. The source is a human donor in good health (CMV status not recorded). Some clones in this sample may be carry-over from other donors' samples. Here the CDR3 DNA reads TGTGCCAGCAGCCAGGACCTGACAGGAGATACGCAGTATTTT. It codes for CASSQDLTGDTQYF.